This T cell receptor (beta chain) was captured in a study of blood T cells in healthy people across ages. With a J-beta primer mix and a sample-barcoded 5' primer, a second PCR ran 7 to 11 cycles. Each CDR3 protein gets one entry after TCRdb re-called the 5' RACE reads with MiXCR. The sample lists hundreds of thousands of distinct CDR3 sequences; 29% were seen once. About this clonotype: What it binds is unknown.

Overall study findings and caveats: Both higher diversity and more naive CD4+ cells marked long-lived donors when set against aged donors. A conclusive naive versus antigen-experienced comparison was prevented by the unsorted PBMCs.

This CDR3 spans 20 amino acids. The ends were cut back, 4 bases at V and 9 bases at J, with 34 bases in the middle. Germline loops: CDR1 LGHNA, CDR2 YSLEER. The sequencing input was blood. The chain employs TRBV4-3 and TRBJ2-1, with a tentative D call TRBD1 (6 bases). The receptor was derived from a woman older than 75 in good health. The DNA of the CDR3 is TGCGCCAGCAGCCTTTTTCCCCCAACAGGGCGACTCCGGGGCGGTAGTGAGCAGTTCTTC. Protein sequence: CASSLFPPTGRLRGGSEQFF.